One and the same sample provided the 11 T cell receptor beta chains below, sequenced in a study of Graves' ophthalmopathy and Graves' hyperthyroidism. Amplification targeted the TCR beta CDR3 regions, with RNA transcripts as the source material. Second-round multiplex PCR came after first-round RT-PCR with HTBI primers. One entry per CDR3 protein results from TCRdb running MiXCR on the multiplex PCR reads. This sample has some 400,000 distinct CDR3 sequences, with 15% to 20% found just once. What was sequenced was peripheral blood. The receptors were gathered from a woman aged 18-29 years with Graves' ophthalmopathy.

The sample holds many counts of this clonotype. This sequence joins TRBV28 and TRBJ1-2; 8 positions agree with TRBD1. Germline lookup yields CDR1 MDHEN and CDR2 SYDVKM. The length of the CDR3 is 14 residues. V lost 6 bases and J lost 0; bases outside the gene matches: 3. CDR3 nucleotides: TGTGCCAGCAGCCGGACAGGGCCTAACTATGGCTACACCTTC. This encodes CASSRTGPNYGYTF.

This clonotype has only a few counts. The CDR3 sequence: CAIRGGTGPNNSPLHF. The CDR3 bases are TGTGCCATCAGGGGGGGGACAGGGCCGAATAATTCACCCCTCCACTTT. The chain combines TRBV10-3 with TRBJ1-6, with 9 bases that match TRBD1. Trimming removed 6 bases from V and 5 bases from J; junction bases left unmatched: 8. Germline V lookup: CDR1 ENHRY, CDR2 SYGVKD. This CDR3 is 16 amino acids long.

V is TRBV4-3 and J is TRBJ2-2; 8 positions match TRBD1. This CDR3 has 16 residues. Trimming took 2 bases from V and 0 from J; bases not matched to a gene: 2. The germline CDR1 and CDR2 sequences are LGHNA and YSLEER. The CDR3 DNA follows: TGCGCCAGCAGCCAAAGACAGGGGTCGAACACCGGGGAGCTGTTTTTT. Its protein is CASSQRQGSNTGELFF.

This clonotype was recorded many times. V is TRBV20-1 and J is TRBJ2-2; TRBD1 matches at 7 bases. V lost 4 bases to trimming and J lost 6 bases; unmatched junction nucleotides: 8. Germline CDR1 and CDR2: DFQATT and SNEGSKA (reference sequence). This CDR3 is built from 14 residues. This chain's CDR3 is CSATTGSLPGELFF. CDR3 coding DNA: TGCAGTGCTACGACAGGGAGCTTACCCGGGGAGCTGTTTTTT.

This sequence joins TRBV28 and TRBJ2-7; 10 bases line up with TRBD1. Germline V gene sequence: CDR1 MDHEN, CDR2 SYDVKM. The V and J ends lost 5 bases and 2 bases, in that order; junction bases with no gene match: 6. CDR3 length: 15 amino acids. The chain's CDR3 is CASSIAGQGTYEQYF. DNA for the CDR3: TGTGCCAGCAGTATAGCGGGACAGGGGACCTACGAGCAGTACTTC. Using reference TRBV28 and TRBJ2-7 for the parts outside the CDR3, the full variable domain is DVKVTQSSRYLVKRTGEKVFLECVQDMDHENMFWYRQDPGLGLRLIYFSYDVKMKEKGDIPEGYSVSREKKERFSLILESASTNQTSMYLCASSIAGQGTYEQYFGPGTRLTVT.

The table lists this clonotype with many counts. This chain uses TRBV6-1 with TRBJ1-6; D possibly corresponds to TRBD1 (6 bases). Germline CDR1 MNHNS, CDR2 SASEGT. V lost 6 bases, J lost 19 bases, and 16 bases lay in between. This CDR3 spans 11 amino acids. CDR3 coding DNA: TGTGCCAGCAGCGACCCTTCAGGGGCTCACTTT. Its protein is CASSDPSGAHF.

This clonotype has only a few counts. The J gene is TRBJ2-5, the V gene TRBV24-1; D perhaps matches TRBD2 (6 bases). V dropped 0 bases and J dropped 2 bases, with 9 bases sitting between them. The germline CDR1 and CDR2 sequences are KGHDR and SFDVKD. The CDR3 sequence is 15 residues long. CDR3 region: CATSDLPGGQETQYF. The CDR3 bases are TGTGCCACCAGTGATTTGCCCGGGGGACAAGAGACCCAGTACTTC.

This clonotype was detected ten times or more. The DNA for the CDR3 is TGTGCCTGGAGTGGTACTCTTGCCTACGAGCAGTACTTC. Its protein is CAWSGTLAYEQYF. This chain connects TRBV30 to TRBJ2-7; D unclear. The germline V gene has CDR1 GTSNPN and CDR2 SVGIG (reference sequence). This CDR3 comprises 13 residues. V was clipped by 1 base and J by 2 bases, with 9 bases between them.

This clonotype was seen repeatedly, ten times or more. As DNA, the CDR3 is TGTGCCAGCAGCTTCCGGGACAACTCCTATAATTCACCCCTCCACTTT. Its translation is CASSFRDNSYNSPLHF. The rearrangement joins TRBV7-2 to TRBJ1-6, with a possible D match to TRBD1 (6 bases). Germline CDR1 is SGHTA and CDR2 is FQGNSA. The CDR3 is made up of 16 amino acids. V dropped 3 bases and J dropped 0 bases, with 9 bases sitting between them.

This clonotype has ten or more counts. The chain couples TRBV28 to TRBJ2-7; D gene unclear. V lost 4 bases to trimming and J lost 0 bases, with 7 bases between them. Germline loops: CDR1 MDHEN, CDR2 SYDVKM. The CDR3 loop spans 13 amino acids. CDR3 protein: CASSSDSSYEQYF. The CDR3 bases are TGTGCCAGCAGTTCCGATAGCTCCTACGAGCAGTACTTC.

Ten or more counts support this clonotype. This sequence joins TRBV24-1 and TRBJ2-7; no clear D gene. The CDR3 has 13 amino acids. Germline CDR1 KGHDR, CDR2 SFDVKD. Trimming shortened V by 2 bases and J by 5 bases, and 9 bases separated the two germline ends. This CDR3 reads CATSDSRLDEQYF. Here the CDR3 DNA reads TGTGCCACCAGTGATTCTAGGCTGGACGAGCAGTACTTC.